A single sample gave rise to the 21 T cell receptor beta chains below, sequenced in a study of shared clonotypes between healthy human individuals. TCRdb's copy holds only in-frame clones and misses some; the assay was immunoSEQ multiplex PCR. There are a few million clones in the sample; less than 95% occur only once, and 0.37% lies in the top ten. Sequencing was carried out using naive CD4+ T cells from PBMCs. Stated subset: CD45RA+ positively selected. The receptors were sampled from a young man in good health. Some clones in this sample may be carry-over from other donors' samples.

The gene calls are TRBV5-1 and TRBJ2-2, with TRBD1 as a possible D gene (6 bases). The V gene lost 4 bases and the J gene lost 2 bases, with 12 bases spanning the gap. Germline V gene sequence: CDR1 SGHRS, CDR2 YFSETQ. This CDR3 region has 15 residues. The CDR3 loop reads CASSLDSLNTGELFF. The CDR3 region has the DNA TGCGCCAGCAGCCTGGACAGCCTAAACACCGGGGAGCTGTTTTTT.

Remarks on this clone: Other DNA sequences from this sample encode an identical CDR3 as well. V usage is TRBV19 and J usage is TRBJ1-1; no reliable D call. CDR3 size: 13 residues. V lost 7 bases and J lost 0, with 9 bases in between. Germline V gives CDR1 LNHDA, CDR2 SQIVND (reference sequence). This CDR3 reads CASTKGLNTEAFF. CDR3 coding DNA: TGTGCCAGTACTAAGGGCTTGAACACTGAAGCTTTCTTT.

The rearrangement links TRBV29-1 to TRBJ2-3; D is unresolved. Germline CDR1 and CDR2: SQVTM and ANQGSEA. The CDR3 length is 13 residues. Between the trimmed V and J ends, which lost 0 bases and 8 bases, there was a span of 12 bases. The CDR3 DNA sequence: TGCAGCGTTGAAGATGCGCACCCAGGTACGCAGTATTTT. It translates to CSVEDAHPGTQYF.

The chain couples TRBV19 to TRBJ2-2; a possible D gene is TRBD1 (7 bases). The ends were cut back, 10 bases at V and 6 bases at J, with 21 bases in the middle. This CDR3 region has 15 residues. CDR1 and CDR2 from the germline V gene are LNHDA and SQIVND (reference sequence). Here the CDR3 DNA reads TGTGCCACCAAAGACAGGGCAAGGGGGGCCGGGGAGCTGTTTTTT. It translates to CATKDRARGAGELFF.

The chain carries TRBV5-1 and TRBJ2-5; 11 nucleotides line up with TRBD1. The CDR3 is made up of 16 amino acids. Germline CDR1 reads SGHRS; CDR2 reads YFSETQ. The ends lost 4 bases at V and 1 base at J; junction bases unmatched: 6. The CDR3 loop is CASSPSGTGGQETQYF. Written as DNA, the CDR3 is TGCGCCAGCAGCCCTTCCGGGACAGGGGGCCAAGAGACCCAGTACTTC.

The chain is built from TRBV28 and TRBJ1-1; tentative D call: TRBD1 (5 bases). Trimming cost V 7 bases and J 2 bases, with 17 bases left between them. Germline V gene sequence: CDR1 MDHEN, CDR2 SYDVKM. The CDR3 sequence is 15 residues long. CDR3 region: CASTPHGGTNTEAFF. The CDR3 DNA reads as TGTGCCAGCACCCCCCATGGCGGGACCAACACTGAAGCTTTCTTT.

The CDR3 nucleotides are TGTGCCAGCAGCGTAGCGGGAGGATACAATGAGCAGTTCTTC. Translation: CASSVAGGYNEQFF. The chain joins TRBV5-6 to TRBJ2-1, with TRBD2 identical over 10 bases. J lost 4 bases, V lost 4 bases, and 2 bases had no gene match. Germline V CDR1 and CDR2: SGHDT, YYEEEE. There are 14 residues in the CDR3.

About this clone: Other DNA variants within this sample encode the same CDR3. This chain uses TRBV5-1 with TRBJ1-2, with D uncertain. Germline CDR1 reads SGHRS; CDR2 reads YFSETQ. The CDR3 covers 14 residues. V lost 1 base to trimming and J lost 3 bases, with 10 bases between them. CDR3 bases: TGCGCCAGCAGCTTGTTAGCGGAGGACTATGGCTACACCTTC. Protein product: CASSLLAEDYGYTF.

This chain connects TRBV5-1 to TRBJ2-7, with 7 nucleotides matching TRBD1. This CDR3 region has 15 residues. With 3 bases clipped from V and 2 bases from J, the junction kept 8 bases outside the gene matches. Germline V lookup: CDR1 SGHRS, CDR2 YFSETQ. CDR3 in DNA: TGCGCCAGCAGCTGGGGACCGGGACAGACCTACGAGCAGTACTTC. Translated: CASSWGPGQTYEQYF.

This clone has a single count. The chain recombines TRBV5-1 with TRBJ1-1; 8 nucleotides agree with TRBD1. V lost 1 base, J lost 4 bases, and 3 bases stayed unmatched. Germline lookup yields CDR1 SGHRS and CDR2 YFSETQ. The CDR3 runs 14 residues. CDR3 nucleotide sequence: TGCGCCAGCAGCTTGCCAGGGGGCTCCACTGAAGCTTTCTTT. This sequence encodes CASSLPGGSTEAFF.

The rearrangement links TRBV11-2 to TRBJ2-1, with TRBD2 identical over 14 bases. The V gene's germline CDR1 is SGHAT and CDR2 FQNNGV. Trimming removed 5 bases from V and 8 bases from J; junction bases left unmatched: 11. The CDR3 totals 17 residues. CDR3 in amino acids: CASSLSRLAGGNHEQFF. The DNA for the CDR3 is TGTGCCAGCAGCCTCAGCCGACTAGCGGGAGGGAACCATGAGCAGTTCTTC.

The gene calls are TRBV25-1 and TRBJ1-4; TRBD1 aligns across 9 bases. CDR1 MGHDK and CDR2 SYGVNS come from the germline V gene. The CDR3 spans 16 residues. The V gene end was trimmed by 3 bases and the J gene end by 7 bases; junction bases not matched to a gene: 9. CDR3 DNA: TGTGCCAGCAGTGACGATACAGGGGGCGTCGGTGAAAAACTGTTTTTT. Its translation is CASSDDTGGVGEKLFF.

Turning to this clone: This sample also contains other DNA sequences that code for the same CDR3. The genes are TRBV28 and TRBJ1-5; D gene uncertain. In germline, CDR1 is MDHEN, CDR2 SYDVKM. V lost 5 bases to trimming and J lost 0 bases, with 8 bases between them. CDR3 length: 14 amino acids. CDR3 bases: TGTGCCAGCAGTCCCGGTGGTAGCAATCAGCCCCAGCATTTT. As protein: CASSPGGSNQPQHF.

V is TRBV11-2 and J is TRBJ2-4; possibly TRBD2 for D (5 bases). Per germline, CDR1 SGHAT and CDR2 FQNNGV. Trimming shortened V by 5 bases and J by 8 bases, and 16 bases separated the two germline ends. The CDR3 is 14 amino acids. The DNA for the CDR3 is TGTGCCAGCAGCCCGGGGAGAATTGGGGACATTCAGTACTTC. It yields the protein CASSPGRIGDIQYF.

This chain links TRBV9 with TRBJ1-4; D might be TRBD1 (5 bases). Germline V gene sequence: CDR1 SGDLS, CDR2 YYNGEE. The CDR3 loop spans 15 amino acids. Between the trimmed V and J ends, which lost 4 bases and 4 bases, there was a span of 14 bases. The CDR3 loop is CASSPRDGFNEKLFF. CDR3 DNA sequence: TGTGCCAGCAGCCCTCGGGACGGCTTTAATGAAAAACTGTTTTTT.

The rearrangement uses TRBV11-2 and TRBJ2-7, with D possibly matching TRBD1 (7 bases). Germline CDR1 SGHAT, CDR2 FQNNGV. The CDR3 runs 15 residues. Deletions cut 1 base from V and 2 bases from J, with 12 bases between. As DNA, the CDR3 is TGTGCCAGCAGCTTAGGCGGGACAGAAACCTACGAGCAGTACTTC. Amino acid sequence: CASSLGGTETYEQYF.

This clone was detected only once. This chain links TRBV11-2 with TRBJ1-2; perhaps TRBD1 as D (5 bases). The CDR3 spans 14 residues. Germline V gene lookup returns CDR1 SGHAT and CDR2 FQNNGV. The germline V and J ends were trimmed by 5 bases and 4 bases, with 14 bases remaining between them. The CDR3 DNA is TGTGCCAGCAGCCCCGGGACGGAGAGCTATGGCTACACCTTC. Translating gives CASSPGTESYGYTF.

The CDR3 is CASTPRAGAEQYF. Here the CDR3 DNA reads TGTGCCAGTACCCCCCGGGCTGGGGCCGAGCAGTACTTC. The chain carries TRBV27 and TRBJ2-7; tentatively, D is TRBD1 (5 bases). CDR1 and CDR2 from the germline V gene are MNHEY and SMNVEV (reference sequence). The CDR3 consists of 13 residues. The ends were cut back, 9 bases at V and 6 bases at J, with 18 bases in the middle.

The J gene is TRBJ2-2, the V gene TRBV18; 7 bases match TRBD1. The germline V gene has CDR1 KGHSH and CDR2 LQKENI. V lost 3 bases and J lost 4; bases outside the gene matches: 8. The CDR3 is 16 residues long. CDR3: CASSPLQGWTTGELFF. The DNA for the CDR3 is TGTGCCAGCTCACCTTTACAGGGGTGGACCACCGGGGAGCTGTTTTTT.

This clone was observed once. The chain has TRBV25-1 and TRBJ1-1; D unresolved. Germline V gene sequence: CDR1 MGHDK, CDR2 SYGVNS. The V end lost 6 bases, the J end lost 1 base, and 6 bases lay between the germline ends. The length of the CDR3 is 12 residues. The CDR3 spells CASSAGNTEAFF. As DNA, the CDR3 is TGTGCCAGCAGCGCGGGGAACACTGAAGCTTTCTTT.

CDR3 in DNA: TGTGCCAGCAGCTTTGATGGGGTAACTGAAGCTTTCTTT. The encoded protein is CASSFDGVTEAFF. The chain has TRBV7-9 and TRBJ1-1; D unclear. Per germline, CDR1 SEHNR and CDR2 FQNEAQ (reference sequence). This CDR3 has 13 amino acids. V was trimmed by 3 bases and J by 5 bases, leaving 10 bases between them.